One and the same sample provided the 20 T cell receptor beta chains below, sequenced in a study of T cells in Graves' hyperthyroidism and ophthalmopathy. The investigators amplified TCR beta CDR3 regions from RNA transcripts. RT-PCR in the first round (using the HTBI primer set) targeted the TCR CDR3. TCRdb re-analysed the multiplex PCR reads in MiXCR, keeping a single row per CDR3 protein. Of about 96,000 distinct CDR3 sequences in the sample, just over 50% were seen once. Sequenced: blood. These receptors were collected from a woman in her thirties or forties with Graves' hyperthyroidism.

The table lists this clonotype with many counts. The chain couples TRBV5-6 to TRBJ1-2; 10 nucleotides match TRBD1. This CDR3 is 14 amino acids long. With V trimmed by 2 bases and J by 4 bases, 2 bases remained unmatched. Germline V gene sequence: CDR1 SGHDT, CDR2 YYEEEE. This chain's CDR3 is CASSLGQGVYGYTF. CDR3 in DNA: TGTGCCAGCAGCTTAGGACAGGGGGTCTATGGCTACACCTTC.

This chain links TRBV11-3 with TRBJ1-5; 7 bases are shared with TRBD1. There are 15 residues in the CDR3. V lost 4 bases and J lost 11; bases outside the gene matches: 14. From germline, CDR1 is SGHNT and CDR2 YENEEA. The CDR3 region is CASSSRQGGLETQHF. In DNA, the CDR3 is TGTGCCAGCAGCTCCCGACAGGGAGGGCTTGAGACCCAGCATTTT.

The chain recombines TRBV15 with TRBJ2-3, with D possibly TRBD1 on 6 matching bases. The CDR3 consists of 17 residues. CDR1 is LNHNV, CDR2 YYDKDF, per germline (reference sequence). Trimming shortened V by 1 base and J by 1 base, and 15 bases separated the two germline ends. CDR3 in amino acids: CATSRGSGDRRTDTQYF. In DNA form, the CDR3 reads TGTGCCACCAGCAGAGGTTCCGGTGACAGGCGCACAGATACGCAGTATTTT.

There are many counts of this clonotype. In DNA form, the CDR3 reads TGTGCCAGCAGCTCGGGACAGCGCGGGAACGAGCAGTACTTC. Protein product: CASSSGQRGNEQYF. This chain joins TRBV9 and TRBJ2-7; D may be TRBD1 (7 bases). Germline V gene lookup returns CDR1 SGDLS and CDR2 YYNGEE. There are 14 residues in the CDR3. V was pared by 4 bases and J by 5 bases, with 16 bases between.

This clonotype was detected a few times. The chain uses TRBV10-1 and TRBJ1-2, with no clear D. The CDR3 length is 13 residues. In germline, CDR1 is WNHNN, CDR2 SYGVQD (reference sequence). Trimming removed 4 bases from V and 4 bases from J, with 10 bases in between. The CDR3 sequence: CASSGTASYGYTF. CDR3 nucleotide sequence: TGCGCCAGCAGTGGAACAGCTAGCTATGGCTACACCTTC.

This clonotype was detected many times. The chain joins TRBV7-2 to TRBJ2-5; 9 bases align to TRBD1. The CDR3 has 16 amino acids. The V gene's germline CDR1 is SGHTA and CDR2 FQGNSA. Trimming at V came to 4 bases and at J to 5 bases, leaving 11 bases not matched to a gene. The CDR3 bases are TGTGCCAGCAGCTCTGGCACAGGGGGCGCCGGGGAGACCCAGTACTTC. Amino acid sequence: CASSSGTGGAGETQYF.

The CDR3 here is CASSSAWDNSPLHF. The CDR3, as DNA: TGTGCCAGCAGTTCGGCATGGGATAATTCACCCCTCCACTTT. The rearrangement uses TRBV2 and TRBJ1-6; D is unresolved. V was clipped by 5 bases and J by 5 bases, with 10 bases between them. The CDR3 length is 14 residues. Germline V gene data show CDR1 as SNHLY and CDR2 as FYNNEI. The whole variable domain, remainder taken from reference TRBV2 and TRBJ1-6, is EPEVTQTPSHQVTQMGQEVILRCVPISNHLYFYWYRQILGQKVEFLVSFYNNEISEKSEIFDDQFSVERPDGSNFTLKIRSTKLEDSAMYFCASSSAWDNSPLHFGNGTRLTVT.

CDR3 sequence (DNA): TGTGCCAGCAGTTATCACAGTGCTTCTCCCCTCCTACAGGGAAAGACTGAAGCTTTCTTT. This encodes CASSYHSASPLLQGKTEAFF. This chain links TRBV6-9 with TRBJ1-1, with D tentatively TRBD1 (6 bases). The length of the CDR3 is 20 residues. V dropped 2 bases and J dropped 5 bases, with 30 bases sitting between them. CDR1 is MNHGY, CDR2 SVAAGI, per germline.

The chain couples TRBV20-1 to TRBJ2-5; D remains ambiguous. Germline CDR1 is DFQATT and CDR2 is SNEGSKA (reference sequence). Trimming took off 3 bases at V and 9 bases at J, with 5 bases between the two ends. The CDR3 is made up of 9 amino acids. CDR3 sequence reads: CSASWAQYF. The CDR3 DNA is TGCAGTGCTAGCTGGGCCCAGTACTTC.

The CDR3 coding sequence is TGTGCCAGCAGCTTAGACCGACTAGCGGGCTACTACGAGCAGTACTTC. This gives the protein CASSLDRLAGYYEQYF. The rearrangement links TRBV7-8 to TRBJ2-7; 10 nucleotides match TRBD2. Germline trimming cut 1 base from V and 3 bases from J; bases unmatched to any gene: 6. The CDR3 has 16 amino acids. Germline CDR1 and CDR2: SGHVS and FQNEAQ.

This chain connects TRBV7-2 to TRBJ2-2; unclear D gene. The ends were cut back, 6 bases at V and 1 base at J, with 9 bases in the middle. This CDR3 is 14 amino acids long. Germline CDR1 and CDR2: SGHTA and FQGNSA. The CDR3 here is CASSLQENTGELFF. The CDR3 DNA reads TGTGCCAGCAGTCTGCAGGAGAACACCGGGGAGCTGTTTTTT.

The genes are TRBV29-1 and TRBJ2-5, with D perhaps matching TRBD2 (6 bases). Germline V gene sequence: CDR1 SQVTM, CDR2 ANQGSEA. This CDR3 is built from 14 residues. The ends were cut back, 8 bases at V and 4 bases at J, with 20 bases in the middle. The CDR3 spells CSLNSPGVGETQYF. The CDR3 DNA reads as TGCAGCTTGAACAGCCCGGGGGTGGGAGAGACCCAGTACTTC.

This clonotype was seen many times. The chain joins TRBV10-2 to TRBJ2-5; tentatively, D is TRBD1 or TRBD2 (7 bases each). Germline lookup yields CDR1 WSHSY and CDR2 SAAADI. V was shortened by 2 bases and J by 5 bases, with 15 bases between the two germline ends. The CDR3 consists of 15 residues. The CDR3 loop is CASSEEAGGGETQYF. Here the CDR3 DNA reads TGCGCCAGCAGTGAGGAGGCAGGGGGAGGGGAGACCCAGTACTTC.

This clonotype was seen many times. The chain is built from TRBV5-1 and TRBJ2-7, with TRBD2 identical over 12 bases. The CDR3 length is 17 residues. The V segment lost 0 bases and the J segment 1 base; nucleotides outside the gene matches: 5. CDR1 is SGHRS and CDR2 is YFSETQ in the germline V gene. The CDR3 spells CASSLAGTSGLSYEQYF. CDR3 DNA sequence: TGCGCCAGCAGCTTGGCCGGGACTAGCGGGTTATCCTACGAGCAGTACTTC.

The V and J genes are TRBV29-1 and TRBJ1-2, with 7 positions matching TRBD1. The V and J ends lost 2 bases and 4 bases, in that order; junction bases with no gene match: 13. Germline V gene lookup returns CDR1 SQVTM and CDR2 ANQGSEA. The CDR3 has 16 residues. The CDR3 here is CSVERLTGQVLYGYTF. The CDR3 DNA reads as TGCAGCGTTGAACGTTTGACAGGGCAAGTCCTCTATGGCTACACCTTC.

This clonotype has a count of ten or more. The CDR3 loop is CSVWTGYSNQPQHF. The CDR3 nucleotides read TGCAGCGTGTGGACGGGGTATAGCAATCAGCCCCAGCATTTT. The V gene is TRBV29-1, the J gene TRBJ1-5; unclear D gene. Germline V CDR1 and CDR2: SQVTM, ANQGSEA. The V and J ends lost 6 bases and 0 bases respectively, with 12 bases between them. The CDR3 covers 14 residues.

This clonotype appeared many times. CDR3 nucleotides: TGTGCCAGCAGTTACTCACTAGCGGGAGCCTACGAGCAGTACTTC. It specifies CASSYSLAGAYEQYF. The chain joins TRBV6-2 or TRBV6-3 to TRBJ2-7, with 11 bases lining up with TRBD2. This CDR3 comprises 15 residues. J gave up 2 bases and V 0 bases, and 0 bases lay outside the gene matches. The germline CDR1 and CDR2 sequences are MNHEY and SVGEGT.

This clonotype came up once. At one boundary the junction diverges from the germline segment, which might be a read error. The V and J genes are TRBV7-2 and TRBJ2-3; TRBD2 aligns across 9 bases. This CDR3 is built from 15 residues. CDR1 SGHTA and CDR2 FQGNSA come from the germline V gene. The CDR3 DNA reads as TGTGCCAGCAGCCGCGGGGGGGGCCCCGGAGATAAGCAGTATTTT. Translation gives CASSRGGGPGDKQYF.

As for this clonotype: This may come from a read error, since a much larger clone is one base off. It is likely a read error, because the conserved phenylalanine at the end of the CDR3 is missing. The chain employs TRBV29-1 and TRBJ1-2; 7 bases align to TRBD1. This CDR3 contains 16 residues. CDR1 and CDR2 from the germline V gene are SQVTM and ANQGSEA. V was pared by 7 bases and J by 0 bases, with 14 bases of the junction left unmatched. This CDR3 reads CSGQGVIGQANYGYTL. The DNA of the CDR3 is TGCAGCGGCCAAGGGGTCATAGGACAGGCTAACTATGGCTACACCCTC.

The CDR3 sequence is CASSAREDGGSGNTIYF. The CDR3, as DNA: TGTGCCAGCAGTGCTAGAGAAGATGGGGGCTCTGGAAACACCATATATTTT. The V and J genes are TRBV25-1 and TRBJ1-3; possible D gene TRBD1, 5 bases. The CDR3 runs to 17 residues. The V gene lost 4 bases and the J gene lost 0 bases, with 16 bases spanning the gap. Germline V gives CDR1 MGHDK, CDR2 SYGVNS.